One and the same sample provided the 23 T cell receptor beta chains below, sequenced in a study of cytomegalovirus exposure and HLA in healthy donors. The study ran its PCR with 60 Vbeta and 13 Jbeta primers. Clones were read by immunoSEQ multiplex PCR, and TCRdb kept only the in-frame ones, dropping some. With under 200,000 clones in the sample, the ten largest clones hold approximately 6.9%. The sequenced sample consisted of PBMCs. Every receptor here comes from a man aged 25-40 years in good health and CMV-seronegative.

The chain carries TRBV19 and TRBJ1-2, with 8 bases lining up with TRBD1. J was trimmed by 6 bases and V by 5 bases; bases with no gene match: 5. The CDR3 has 13 residues. Germline CDR1 is LNHDA and CDR2 is SQIVND (reference sequence). The CDR3 region is CASSPDRGNGYTF. For the CDR3, the DNA is TGTGCCAGTAGTCCCGACAGGGGTAATGGCTACACCTTC.

This rearrangement joins TRBV27 to TRBJ2-7, with 10 bases identical to TRBD2. V was pared by 0 bases and J by 2 bases, with 4 bases of the junction left unmatched. The CDR3 contains 16 residues. CDR1 and CDR2 from the germline V gene are MNHEY and SMNVEV (reference sequence). The chain's CDR3 is CASSLSSGRVAYEQYF. The CDR3 region has the DNA TGTGCCAGCAGTTTATCGAGCGGGAGGGTAGCCTACGAGCAGTACTTC.

The chain recombines TRBV28 with TRBJ2-3, with 9 bases aligning to TRBD2. CDR1 MDHEN and CDR2 SYDVKM come from the germline V gene. V trimming: 2 bases; J trimming: 1 base; junction bases outside the gene matches: 7. This CDR3 spans 17 amino acids. The CDR3 loop reads CASSLRSGSGGTDTQYF. The DNA of the CDR3 is TGTGCCAGCAGTTTACGTAGCGGGAGCGGGGGCACAGATACGCAGTATTTT.

The chain has TRBV30 and TRBJ1-1, with TRBD1 identical over 7 bases. CDR3 length equals 14 residues. The V segment lost 1 base and the J segment 3 bases; nucleotides outside the gene matches: 5. Germline assignment: CDR1 GTSNPN and CDR2 SVGIG (reference sequence). The CDR3 protein is CAWSAGQIYTEAFF. CDR3 nucleotides: TGTGCCTGGAGTGCGGGACAGATTTACACTGAAGCTTTCTTT.

The CDR3 sequence: CASSFTGLLGEQYF. The CDR3 bases are TGTGCCAGCAGCTTTACAGGTCTTCTAGGCGAGCAGTACTTC. The rearrangement links TRBV5-5 to TRBJ2-7; TRBD1 is a possible D gene (5 bases). Between the trimmed V and J ends, which lost 2 bases and 6 bases, there was a span of 15 bases. Per germline, CDR1 SGHKS and CDR2 YYEKEE (reference sequence). The CDR3 sequence is 14 residues long.

V usage is TRBV4-1 and J usage is TRBJ2-7; no reliable D call. V lost 1 base and J 7 bases, leaving 11 bases between the germline ends. Germline V CDR1 and CDR2: MGHRA, YSYEKL. The CDR3 has 13 amino acids. CDR3 sequence: CASSQVSLGEQYF. In nucleotides, the CDR3 is TGCGCCAGCAGCCAAGTGTCCCTCGGGGAGCAGTACTTC.

The V call is TRBV9, the J call TRBJ1-2, with a possible D match to TRBD1 (6 bases). The CDR3 runs to 17 residues. Trimming shortened V by 4 bases and J by 3 bases, and 22 bases separated the two germline ends. Germline V CDR1 and CDR2: SGDLS, YYNGEE. The CDR3, as DNA: TGTGCCAGCAGCCCTCGTGCCGGGGGGCAAGGTTACTATGGCTACACCTTC. The encoded protein is CASSPRAGGQGYYGYTF.

The V call is TRBV5-4, the J call TRBJ1-2; weak D call: TRBD1 (5 bases). Germline V gene lookup returns CDR1 SGHNT and CDR2 YYREEE (reference sequence). The CDR3 contains 16 residues. V was clipped by 7 bases and J by 0 bases, with 19 bases between them. In nucleotides, the CDR3 is TGTGCCAGCTACCCGTCGGCAGGACATTCTAACTATGGCTACACCTTC. This codes for CASYPSAGHSNYGYTF. The full variable domain, rest sourced from reference TRBV5-4 and TRBJ1-2, is ETGVTQSPTHLIKTRGQQVTLRCSSQSGHNTVSWYQQALGQGPQFIFQYYREEENGRGNFPPRFSGLQFPNYSSELNVNALELDDSALYLCASYPSAGHSNYGYTFGSGTRLTVV.

CDR3 in amino acids: CAVTTEGATEAFF. The CDR3 region has the DNA TGTGCCGTGACGACCGAGGGGGCCACTGAAGCTTTCTTT. This chain links TRBV19 with TRBJ1-1, with 7 bases aligning to TRBD1. Germline-derived CDR1 and CDR2 are LNHDA and SQIVND (reference sequence). This CDR3 region has 13 residues. The V segment lost 11 bases and the J segment 4 bases; nucleotides outside the gene matches: 10.

The chain is built from TRBV28 and TRBJ1-1; TRBD1 matches 7 bases. V shed 8 bases, J shed 11 bases, and the junction held 8 bases outside the gene matches. This CDR3 has 11 amino acids. CDR1 is MDHEN and CDR2 is SYDVKM in the germline V gene. The CDR3 sequence: CASVRGLVAFF. CDR3 DNA: TGTGCCAGCGTTAGGGGGCTTGTGGCTTTCTTT.

This chain uses TRBV6-1 with TRBJ2-5, with 9 bases that match TRBD2. V gave up 3 bases and J gave up 5 bases; unmatched junction bases: 10. Germline CDR1 is MNHNS and CDR2 is SASEGT. CDR3 length: 16 residues. The CDR3 DNA is TGTGCCAGCAGTGAGACCCTAGCGGGACCACGGGAGACCCAGTACTTC. Translated, it gives CASSETLAGPRETQYF.

The chain joins TRBV7-9 to TRBJ2-2; 10 nucleotides agree with TRBD1. The germline CDR1 and CDR2 sequences are SEHNR and FQNEAQ (reference sequence). This CDR3 comprises 16 residues. V was clipped by 5 bases and J by 4 bases; unmatched bases: 7. The CDR3 nucleotides read TGTGCCAGCAGCGCCCGGACAGGGGGTGCCACCGGGGAGCTGTTTTTT. Translation: CASSARTGGATGELFF.

V and J are TRBV27 and TRBJ2-4, with a weak D call TRBD1 (6 bases). CDR3 size: 14 residues. V lost 3 bases and J 5 bases, leaving 11 bases between the germline ends. CDR1 is MNHEY, CDR2 SMNVEV, per germline (reference sequence). The CDR3 spells CASSLRQDQNIQYF. CDR3 nucleotides: TGTGCCAGCAGTTTGAGACAGGACCAAAACATTCAGTACTTC.

The J gene is TRBJ2-7, the V gene TRBV27; possibly TRBD1 for D (5 bases). Germline CDR1 reads MNHEY; CDR2 reads SMNVEV (reference sequence). This CDR3 is 13 amino acids long. V was shortened by 5 bases and J by 4 bases, with 12 bases between the two germline ends. CDR3 bases: TGTGCCAGCAGTGGGCAGGGCATATACGAGCAGTACTTC. This encodes CASSGQGIYEQYF.

For the CDR3, the DNA is TGTGCCAGTAGTACAGGAGGGGGCTGGCTTATTAGCAATCAGCCCCAGCATTTT. This sequence encodes CASSTGGGWLISNQPQHF. The J gene is TRBJ1-5, the V gene TRBV19; 7 bases are shared with TRBD1. V gave up 4 bases and J gave up 0 bases; unmatched junction bases: 12. This CDR3 has 18 amino acids. The germline V gene has CDR1 LNHDA and CDR2 SQIVND (reference sequence).

The V and J genes are TRBV5-1 and TRBJ2-3, with no clear D. The CDR3 loop spans 14 amino acids. Deletions cut 2 bases from V and 2 bases from J, with 9 bases between. Per germline, CDR1 SGHRS and CDR2 YFSETQ. The CDR3 DNA follows: TGCGCCAGCAGCTTAGACTTCGTCACAGATACGCAGTATTTT. It is translated as CASSLDFVTDTQYF.

The CDR3 bases are TGCGCCAGCAGCTTGGGCGGGGCCAGGATGGACTCTGGAAACACCATATATTTT. Protein product: CASSLGGARMDSGNTIYF. The chain couples TRBV5-1 to TRBJ1-3; D might be TRBD1 (5 bases). CDR1 SGHRS and CDR2 YFSETQ come from the germline V gene. The ends were cut back, 0 bases at V and 0 bases at J, with 16 bases in the middle. The CDR3 totals 18 residues.

V usage is TRBV19 and J usage is TRBJ1-5; TRBD1 agrees at 7 bases. The CDR3 covers 15 residues. The V gene's germline CDR1 is LNHDA and CDR2 SQIVND (reference sequence). Trimming at V came to 0 bases and at J to 7 bases, leaving 6 bases not matched to a gene. The CDR3 DNA reads TGTGCCAGTAGTATAGAGACAGGGTATAGGCAGCCCCAGCATTTT. Its protein is CASSIETGYRQPQHF.

V is TRBV4-2 and J is TRBJ1-6; perhaps TRBD1 as D (5 bases). Between the trimmed V and J ends, which lost 4 bases and 8 bases, there was a span of 15 bases. The CDR3 loop spans 15 amino acids. Germline V gene lookup returns CDR1 LGHNA and CDR2 YNFKEQ. The CDR3 sequence: CASSPSQGRDSPLHF. CDR3 nucleotides: TGTGCCAGCAGCCCTAGTCAGGGTAGGGATTCACCCCTCCACTTT.

The chain links TRBV7-2 to TRBJ2-7; 10 bases agree with TRBD1. The CDR3 runs 19 residues. Germline values: CDR1 SGHTA, CDR2 FQGNSA. Germline trimming cut 3 bases from V and 3 bases from J; bases unmatched to any gene: 17. CDR3 amino acids: CASSLRQGASGTGVYEQYF. The CDR3 DNA reads as TGTGCCAGCAGCTTGAGACAAGGCGCGTCCGGGACAGGGGTCTACGAGCAGTACTTC.

About this clone itself: One end of the junction varies from germline; a read error may be responsible. Other DNA sequences of this sample code for an identical CDR3. The chain has TRBV6-1 and TRBJ1-2; weak D call: TRBD1 (6 bases). Germline lookup yields CDR1 MNHNS and CDR2 SASEGT. The CDR3 runs to 16 residues. The DNA of the CDR3 is TGTGCCAGCAGTGAACGTGGCGGGGGGCTGGACTACGGCTACACCTTC. It yields the protein CASSERGGGLDYGYTF.

The chain is built from TRBV9 and TRBJ2-1; 12 nucleotides agree with TRBD2. V was clipped by 4 bases and J by 4 bases; unmatched bases: 18. Germline-derived CDR1 and CDR2 are SGDLS and YYNGEE. This CDR3 is 20 amino acids long. In nucleotides, the CDR3 is TGTGCCAGCAGCCTAAAGGATTCCTTACTAGCGGGAGGAGGATACAATGAGCAGTTCTTC. Its protein product is CASSLKDSLLAGGGYNEQFF.

The genes are TRBV6-5 and TRBJ2-1; D may be TRBD2 (5 bases). Germline-derived CDR1 and CDR2 are MNHEY and SVGAGI. V was cut by 4 bases and J by 3 bases, with 16 bases left in between. This CDR3 region has 16 residues. In DNA, the CDR3 is TGTGCCAGCAGTTCCGAGGACGCGGCGGGCTACAATGAGCAGTTCTTC. This gives the protein CASSSEDAAGYNEQFF.